Following are 18 T cell receptor beta chains from one sample sequenced in a study of OX40 agonist ivuxolimab in advanced cancers. TCRdb keeps only in-frame clones here, not all; method: immunoSEQ multiplex PCR. Of tens of thousands of clones in the sample, 85% were seen once. The sample here was CD4+ or CD8+ T cells sorted from blood, taken in a trial of the OX40 agonist ivuxolimab. The receptors were gathered from an adult with an advanced solid tumor such as melanoma, head and neck, liver or kidney cancer.

The chain combines TRBV28 with TRBJ2-3; the match to TRBD2 covers 9 bases. The CDR3 spans 15 residues. With 2 bases clipped from V and 4 bases from J, the junction kept 4 bases outside the gene matches. The germline CDR1 and CDR2 sequences are MDHEN and SYDVKM. For the CDR3, the DNA is TGTGCCAGCAGTTTAATAGCGGGAGATGCAGATACGCAGTATTTT. It specifies CASSLIAGDADTQYF.

This sequence joins TRBV19 and TRBJ1-5, with a weak D call TRBD1 (5 bases). V was trimmed by 1 base and J by 3 bases, leaving 16 bases between them. Germline V gene data show CDR1 as LNHDA and CDR2 as SQIVND (reference sequence). This CDR3 is built from 17 residues. In nucleotides, the CDR3 is TGTGCCAGTAGTATAGGCCCTTTGCAGGGATTCAATCAGCCCCAGCATTTT. Translation gives CASSIGPLQGFNQPQHF.

The V gene is TRBV6-1, the J gene TRBJ2-1; D not resolved. CDR1 is MNHNS and CDR2 is SASEGT in the germline V gene. The CDR3 extends over 12 amino acids. The V and J ends lost 4 bases and 7 bases respectively, with 8 bases between them. The CDR3 loop is CASSVSRNEQFF. CDR3 sequence (DNA): TGTGCCAGCAGTGTCTCGCGGAATGAGCAGTTCTTC.

The rearrangement joins TRBV11-2 to TRBJ2-5; D may be TRBD2 (6 bases). CDR1 is SGHAT, CDR2 FQNNGV, per germline. V lost 6 bases to trimming and J lost 2 bases, with 10 bases between them. The CDR3 contains 13 residues. The CDR3 DNA is TGTGCCAGCAGTCGTAGCGGTCAAGAGACCCAGTACTTC. Encoded protein: CASSRSGQETQYF.

The genes are TRBV19 and TRBJ2-4; TRBD1 aligns across 9 bases. The CDR3 totals 14 residues. Trimming at V came to 4 bases and at J to 8 bases, leaving 6 bases not matched to a gene. Germline CDR1 reads LNHDA; CDR2 reads SQIVND (reference sequence). In nucleotides, the CDR3 is TGTGCCAGTAGTAAAGGGACAGGGTCGGACATTCAGTACTTC. This encodes CASSKGTGSDIQYF.

The gene calls are TRBV7-2 and TRBJ2-1, with 11 bases lining up with TRBD2. V was pared by 5 bases and J by 7 bases, with 10 bases of the junction left unmatched. The CDR3 is 16 residues long. Germline assignment: CDR1 SGHTA and CDR2 FQGNSA. The CDR3 loop is CASSPTSGSLMNEQFF. DNA of the CDR3: TGTGCCAGCAGCCCTACTAGCGGGAGTTTGATGAATGAGCAGTTCTTC.

This clone was detected a few times. Its ends do not fully match the called genes, so a read error is possible. J is TRBJ2-7 and V is TRBV7-6; D is unresolved. Germline lookup yields CDR1 SGHVS and CDR2 FNYEAQ. The CDR3 is 15 amino acids. This CDR3 is CASSLERDFNYQQYF. CDR3 coding DNA: TGTGCCAGCAGCTTAGAACGAGACTTCAACTACCAGCAGTACTTC. The full variable domain, completed using reference TRBV7-6 and TRBJ2-7, is GAGVSQSPRYKVTKRGQDVALRCDPISGHVSLYWYRQALGQGPEFLTYFNYEAQQDKSGLPNDRFSAERPEGSISTLTIQRTEQRDSAMYRCASSLERDFNYQQYFGPGTRLTVT.

The rearrangement links TRBV6-5 to TRBJ1-2, with a possible D match to TRBD1 (5 bases). Trimming cost V 8 bases and J 1 base, with 17 bases left between them. Germline V gives CDR1 MNHEY, CDR2 SVGAGI. The CDR3 spans 15 residues. CDR3 in amino acids: CASQKGAYHNYGYTF. For the CDR3, the DNA is TGTGCCAGCCAGAAAGGGGCCTACCATAACTATGGCTACACCTTC.

V usage is TRBV7-9 and J usage is TRBJ1-2; D remains unclear. CDR3 length equals 13 residues. Trimming stripped 3 bases from V and 8 bases from J, with 13 bases between. Per the germline V gene, CDR1 is SEHNR and CDR2 is FQNEAQ (reference sequence). The chain's CDR3 is CASSLDIRQGYTF. In DNA form, the CDR3 reads TGTGCCAGCAGCTTGGATATCCGGCAGGGCTACACCTTC.

This rearrangement joins TRBV28 to TRBJ1-2; weak D call: TRBD1 (5 bases). The CDR3 runs to 15 residues. V was cut by 1 base and J by 2 bases, with 11 bases left in between. Germline V gene lookup returns CDR1 MDHEN and CDR2 SYDVKM. DNA for the CDR3: TGTGCCAGCAGTTTATATGGGACGGGGAACTATGGCTACACCTTC. Protein sequence: CASSLYGTGNYGYTF.

The rearrangement links TRBV2 to TRBJ1-5; D is undetermined. CDR1 SNHLY and CDR2 FYNNEI come from the germline V gene. This CDR3 has 15 amino acids. V gave up 5 bases and J gave up 0 bases, with 11 bases separating them. The CDR3 DNA reads TGTGCCAGCAGTACCCCAGCGTATAGCAATCAGCCCCAGCATTTT. Its translation is CASSTPAYSNQPQHF.

V and J are TRBV28 and TRBJ1-2; 10 bases fit TRBD1. CDR3 length: 16 amino acids. Germline CDR1 and CDR2: MDHEN and SYDVKM. The CDR3 loop reads CAADPRGQGFSGGYTF. The CDR3, as DNA: TGTGCAGCAGATCCCCGGGGACAGGGGTTCTCTGGTGGCTACACCTTC.

The gene calls are TRBV4-3 and TRBJ1-3; D gene uncertain. The CDR3 is 16 residues long. V lost 4 bases and J 0 bases, leaving 13 bases between the germline ends. Germline CDR1 and CDR2: LGHNA and YSLEER. The CDR3 protein is CASSPVYSSSGNTIYF. For the CDR3, the DNA is TGCGCCAGCAGCCCAGTTTATAGCTCCTCTGGAAACACCATATATTTT.

CDR3 region: CASSVGGTSNFYEQYF. The CDR3 bases are TGTGCCAGCAGCGTAGGTGGGACTAGTAATTTTTACGAGCAGTACTTC. The rearrangement joins TRBV9 to TRBJ2-7, with 8 nucleotides matching TRBD2. Germline trimming cut 0 bases from V and 4 bases from J; bases unmatched to any gene: 9. CDR1 and CDR2 from the germline V gene are SGDLS and YYNGEE. The CDR3 spans 16 residues.

This chain's CDR3 is CASSQRLAGANVLTF. DNA of the CDR3: TGCGCCAGCAGCCAAAGACTTGCTGGGGCCAACGTCCTGACTTTC. This rearrangement joins TRBV5-1 to TRBJ2-6; unclear D gene. The germline gives CDR1 SGHRS, CDR2 YFSETQ. The V end was cut by 4 bases, the J end by 2 bases, with 10 bases between. The CDR3 loop spans 15 amino acids. The variable domain in full, completed from reference TRBV5-1 and TRBJ2-6, reads KAGVTQTPRYLIKTRGQQVTLSCSPISGHRSVSWYQQTPGQGLQFLFEYFSETQRNKGNFPGRFSGRQFSNSRSEMNVSTLELGDSALYLCASSQRLAGANVLTFGAGSRLTVL.

With regard to this clone: One junction end does not reproduce the germline sequence, and a read error may be involved. The rearrangement uses TRBV6-1 and TRBJ1-1; D is perhaps TRBD1 (5 bases). CDR1 MNHNS and CDR2 SASEGT come from the germline V gene. The CDR3 is 14 amino acids. CDR3 protein: CASSDWGLNTEAFF. The CDR3, as DNA: TGTGCCAGCAGTGATTGGGGGTTGAATACTGAAGCTTTCTTT.

The chain joins TRBV27 to TRBJ2-7; 9 bases are shared with TRBD2. Germline V CDR1 and CDR2: MNHEY, SMNVEV (reference sequence). The CDR3 contains 15 residues. The junction had 6 bases not matched to a gene; V was cut back by 3 bases and J by 3 bases. The chain's CDR3 is CASSLDSGSFYEQYF. The CDR3 DNA sequence: TGTGCCAGCAGTTTGGATAGCGGGAGCTTCTACGAGCAGTACTTC.

This clone showed up just a few times. This chain joins TRBV2 and TRBJ2-2, with 7 positions matching TRBD1. The CDR3 runs to 15 residues. Trimming removed 4 bases from V and 5 bases from J; junction bases left unmatched: 7. In germline, CDR1 is SNHLY, CDR2 FYNNEI. CDR3 in DNA: TGTGCCAGCAGTGCCTACAGGGGCGGGACCGGGGAGCTGTTTTTT. Residues: CASSAYRGGTGELFF.